This T cell receptor beta chain was found in a study of identical twins. General study findings and limits: Shared out-of-frame alpha sequences (those common to twins) showed excess low generation probability. Within cord blood, abundant beta clonotypes carried fewer insertions, but memory repertoires showed no such trend. Less excess twin sharing appeared in beta out-of-frame sequences.

Deletions cut 0 bases from V and 0 bases from J, with 6 bases between. The CDR3 loop spans 14 amino acids. Germline CDR1 SGHRS, CDR2 YFSETQ. A universal primer binding site was introduced by template switching. The final cDNA contained unique molecular identifiers. TCRdb ran MiXCR on the 5' RACE reads and lists one entry per CDR3 protein. The sample lists 1,800,000 or so distinct CDR3 sequences; around a third were seen once. This clonotype was counted at least ten times. Its antigen is undetermined. This TCR came from a newborn girl in good health. The sequenced material came from cord blood. V gene TRBV5-1 combines with J gene TRBJ2-5; D might be TRBD2 (5 bases). This CDR3 is CASSLGGNQETQYF. CDR3 in DNA: TGCGCCAGCAGCTTGGGAGGGAACCAAGAGACCCAGTACTTC.